Following are 32 T cell receptor beta chains from one sample sequenced in a study of OX40 agonist ivuxolimab in advanced cancers. Produced via immunoSEQ multiplex PCR; TCRdb's table is partial and in-frame only. The data contain about 63,000 clones, approximately 92% of them singletons. The sample was CD4+ or CD8+ T cells sorted from blood, taken in a trial of the OX40 agonist ivuxolimab. Receptors originate from an adult with an advanced solid tumor such as melanoma, head and neck, liver or kidney cancer.

This clone was observed a few times. The chain combines TRBV10-1 with TRBJ2-1, with 9 bases matching TRBD1. CDR3 length: 14 residues. Germline V gives CDR1 WNHNN, CDR2 SYGVQD (reference sequence). The V gene end was trimmed by 8 bases and the J gene end by 4 bases; junction bases not matched to a gene: 6. CDR3 sequence reads: CASQADRGYNEQFF. In DNA form, the CDR3 reads TGCGCCAGCCAAGCGGACAGGGGTTACAATGAGCAGTTCTTC.

The chain has TRBV5-1 and TRBJ2-3; 11 nucleotides line up with TRBD2. With 4 bases clipped from V and 1 base from J, the junction kept 2 bases outside the gene matches. CDR3 length: 15 amino acids. Germline-derived CDR1 and CDR2 are SGHRS and YFSETQ. CDR3 residues: CASSRTSGRTDTQYF. CDR3 coding DNA: TGCGCCAGCAGCAGGACTAGCGGGCGCACAGATACGCAGTATTTT.

This sequence joins TRBV7-9 and TRBJ1-2, with D maybe TRBD1 (6 bases). V lost 1 base and J lost 7, with 13 bases in between. The CDR3 totals 14 residues. Germline V gene data show CDR1 as SEHNR and CDR2 as FQNEAQ (reference sequence). The CDR3 DNA sequence: TGTGCCAGCAGCTTAGATGGGGGGCTTTTTGGCTACACCTTC. This encodes CASSLDGGLFGYTF.

This chain uses TRBV7-9 with TRBJ2-2; 8 nucleotides agree with TRBD1. The CDR3 is 16 amino acids. Germline V lookup: CDR1 SEHNR, CDR2 FQNEAQ (reference sequence). Trimming removed 6 bases from V and 7 bases from J; junction bases left unmatched: 13. CDR3 DNA: TGTGCCAGCAGACGCTGGAGGACAGGGCCTGACGGGGAGCTGTTTTTT. It yields the protein CASRRWRTGPDGELFF.

The chain joins TRBV5-1 to TRBJ2-1; TRBD1 aligns across 8 bases. The V and J ends lost 4 bases and 2 bases, in that order; junction bases with no gene match: 8. CDR3 length equals 16 residues. Germline V gives CDR1 SGHRS, CDR2 YFSETQ. The CDR3 spells CASSTEDRGPYNEQFF. In nucleotides, the CDR3 is TGCGCCAGCAGCACTGAAGACAGGGGCCCCTACAATGAGCAGTTCTTC.

The gene calls are TRBV11-2 and TRBJ2-1; 8 bases are shared with TRBD2. The trim removed 4 bases at V and 6 bases at J, leaving 8 bases unmatched. The CDR3 covers 15 residues. Germline CDR1 and CDR2: SGHAT and FQNNGV. CDR3 DNA sequence: TGTGCCAGCAGCTCGATAGCGGGGAGGTTCAATGAGCAGTTCTTC. Translating gives CASSSIAGRFNEQFF.

The rearrangement joins TRBV19 to TRBJ1-4, with a weak D call TRBD1 (5 bases). This CDR3 is built from 15 residues. V lost 5 bases, J lost 5 bases, and 15 bases lay in between. Germline values: CDR1 LNHDA, CDR2 SQIVND (reference sequence). CDR3 DNA: TGTGCCAGTAGTGCCGAACAGGTCGGGAATGAAAAACTGTTTTTT. It codes for CASSAEQVGNEKLFF.

This clone was detected only once. The chain combines TRBV7-9 with TRBJ2-1; TRBD1 agrees at 10 bases. CDR1 SEHNR and CDR2 FQNEAQ come from the germline V gene (reference sequence). This CDR3 spans 15 amino acids. V gave up 4 bases and J gave up 1 base; unmatched junction bases: 1. The DNA for the CDR3 is TGTGCCAGCAGCTGGGGACAGGGGTCCTACAATGAGCAGTTCTTC. The encoded protein is CASSWGQGSYNEQFF.

V is TRBV5-4 and J is TRBJ1-2; no clear D gene. Trimming took off 3 bases at V and 3 bases at J, with 15 bases between the two ends. This CDR3 region has 15 residues. Germline V gene data show CDR1 as SGHNT and CDR2 as YYREEE (reference sequence). The CDR3 coding sequence is TGTGCCAGCAGCTCCCTGATAGACCCTTACTATGGCTACACCTTC. Protein: CASSSLIDPYYGYTF.

The chain recombines TRBV4-1 with TRBJ1-2; 8 bases are shared with TRBD1. CDR1 is MGHRA and CDR2 is YSYEKL in the germline V gene. The CDR3 contains 15 residues. J gave up 4 bases and V 1 base, and 5 bases lay outside the gene matches. The CDR3 sequence: CASSQGTGKGYGYTF. The CDR3 DNA reads TGCGCCAGCAGCCAAGGGACAGGGAAGGGCTATGGCTACACCTTC.

The chain uses TRBV6-5 and TRBJ2-7; D tentatively fits TRBD1 or TRBD2 (5 bases each). Trimming left V 10 bases short and J 3 bases short, with 16 bases between. CDR3 size: 13 residues. Germline V lookup: CDR1 MNHEY, CDR2 SVGAGI. DNA of the CDR3: TGTGCCACGGGAACAGGAGCTCGCTACGAGCAGTACTTC. Residues: CATGTGARYEQYF.

The chain joins TRBV7-2 to TRBJ2-7; D is unresolved. This CDR3 comprises 14 residues. The germline CDR1 and CDR2 sequences are SGHTA and FQGNSA. V gave up 2 bases and J gave up 0 bases, with 8 bases separating them. The CDR3 region has the DNA TGTGCCAGCAGCTTATGGGCAGTCTCCTACGAGCAGTACTTC. This translates into CASSLWAVSYEQYF.

V is TRBV7-2 and J is TRBJ2-5, with 8 bases aligning to TRBD2. The CDR3 consists of 14 residues. Germline V lookup: CDR1 SGHTA, CDR2 FQGNSA. The ends lost 8 bases at V and 2 bases at J; junction bases unmatched: 7. CDR3 residues: CASGASGFQETQYF. CDR3 nucleotide sequence: TGTGCCAGCGGAGCTAGCGGGTTTCAAGAGACCCAGTACTTC.

The gene calls are TRBV5-1 and TRBJ2-1; TRBD1 matches at 8 bases. Germline CDR1 reads SGHRS; CDR2 reads YFSETQ. CDR3 length equals 11 residues. Germline trimming cut 3 bases from V and 14 bases from J; bases unmatched to any gene: 4. The CDR3 DNA sequence: TGCGCCAGCAGCTCGACAGGGGATGAGTTCTTC. This codes for CASSSTGDEFF.

This chain links TRBV28 with TRBJ2-7; D uncertain. Per the germline V gene, CDR1 is MDHEN and CDR2 is SYDVKM. Trimming took off 5 bases at V and 4 bases at J, with 9 bases between the two ends. This CDR3 contains 12 residues. The CDR3 DNA reads TGTGCCAGCAGTCCCCCCGGTTACGAGCAGTACTTC. This sequence encodes CASSPPGYEQYF.

This rearrangement joins TRBV6-1 to TRBJ2-7; D is unresolved. The CDR3 consists of 15 residues. Per the germline V gene, CDR1 is MNHNS and CDR2 is SASEGT. Trimming stripped 1 base from V and 3 bases from J, with 13 bases between. CDR3 DNA sequence: TGTGCCAGCAGTGAAGGAATCGGGCACCTCTACGAGCAGTACTTC. As protein: CASSEGIGHLYEQYF.

The chain couples TRBV27 to TRBJ1-5, with TRBD1 matching 9 bases. From germline, CDR1 is MNHEY and CDR2 SMNVEV (reference sequence). The CDR3 contains 15 residues. V shed 8 bases and J 7 bases; nucleotides not matched to a gene: 12. CDR3 region: CASGSRTGVGQPQHF. In DNA form, the CDR3 reads TGTGCCAGCGGGTCCCGGACAGGGGTAGGGCAGCCCCAGCATTTT.

This chain connects TRBV2 to TRBJ2-2; D might be TRBD1 (6 bases). There are 14 residues in the CDR3. The germline V gene encodes CDR1 SNHLY and CDR2 FYNNEI. Trimming took 8 bases from V and 4 from J, leaving 14 bases between them. The CDR3 is CASRPGTTTGELFF. CDR3 nucleotide sequence: TGTGCCAGCCGCCCCGGGACAACCACCGGGGAGCTGTTTTTT. Full variable domain (outside the CDR3, taken from reference TRBV2 and TRBJ2-2): EPEVTQTPSHQVTQMGQEVILRCVPISNHLYFYWYRQILGQKVEFLVSFYNNEISEKSEIFDDQFSVERPDGSNFTLKIRSTKLEDSAMYFCASRPGTTTGELFFGEGSRLTVL.

The V gene is TRBV28, the J gene TRBJ1-1; D is undetermined. The CDR3 has 13 amino acids. Between the trimmed V and J ends, which lost 7 bases and 5 bases, there was a span of 14 bases. CDR1 and CDR2 from the germline V gene are MDHEN and SYDVKM. The CDR3 spells CASTIRGGTEAFF. Here the CDR3 DNA reads TGTGCCAGCACCATACGGGGTGGTACTGAAGCTTTCTTT.

The V and J genes are TRBV28 and TRBJ1-1; the D gene is possibly TRBD1 (6 bases). V was shortened by 6 bases and J by 4 bases, with 12 bases between the two germline ends. The CDR3 extends over 13 amino acids. CDR1 and CDR2 (germline): MDHEN, SYDVKM. CDR3 nucleotide sequence: TGTGCCAGCAGCCTTACCAGGGGCACTGAAGCTTTCTTT. Translation: CASSLTRGTEAFF.

The CDR3 DNA is TGTGCCAGCAGCTTGGGAGGGGCTAGCGGGAGAGGGGAGCAGTTCTTC. Its translation is CASSLGGASGRGEQFF. The chain joins TRBV5-4 to TRBJ2-1, with 10 bases that match TRBD2. The J segment lost 10 bases and the V segment lost 0 bases, leaving 10 bases of the junction unmatched. CDR3 length: 16 residues. Looked up from germline, CDR1 is SGHNT and CDR2 is YYREEE (reference sequence).

The chain recombines TRBV19 with TRBJ1-5; TRBD1 is a possible D gene (6 bases). The CDR3 contains 15 residues. Trimming took off 7 bases at V and 7 bases at J, with 20 bases between the two ends. Per germline, CDR1 LNHDA and CDR2 SQIVND (reference sequence). This CDR3 reads CASTLLPQGGQPQHF. CDR3 in DNA: TGTGCCAGTACCCTCCTCCCACAGGGAGGGCAGCCCCAGCATTTT. The variable domain in full, completed from reference TRBV19 and TRBJ1-5, reads DGGITQSPKYLFRKEGQNVTLSCEQNLNHDAMYWYRQDPGQGLRLIYYSQIVNDFQKGDIAEGYSVSREKKESFPLTVTSAQKNPTAFYLCASTLLPQGGQPQHFGDGTRLSIL.

The rearrangement joins TRBV4-2 to TRBJ1-1; D uncertain. Germline V gene data show CDR1 as LGHNA and CDR2 as YNFKEQ. V lost 0 bases, J lost 8 bases, and 10 bases lay in between. There are 13 residues in the CDR3. The CDR3 here is CASSQDIGREAFF. The DNA of the CDR3 is TGTGCCAGCAGCCAAGACATCGGCAGGGAAGCTTTCTTT.

The V gene is TRBV5-1, the J gene TRBJ2-6; D gene unclear. Germline CDR1 is SGHRS and CDR2 is YFSETQ. CDR3 length: 17 amino acids. Deletions cut 5 bases from V and 3 bases from J, with 18 bases between. The CDR3 DNA reads as TGCGCCAGCAGAGGATCCCAGGTACGAATTGGGGCCAACGTCCTGACTTTC. Translation: CASRGSQVRIGANVLTF.

V gene TRBV10-2 combines with J gene TRBJ2-7, with 11 bases aligning to TRBD2. The CDR3 covers 17 residues. The V segment lost 4 bases and the J segment 4 bases; nucleotides outside the gene matches: 12. Germline lookup yields CDR1 WSHSY and CDR2 SAAADI. CDR3 DNA sequence: TGCGCCAGCAGTGTTTTCCTAGCGGGAGGACCTCCATACGAGCAGTACTTC. Protein sequence: CASSVFLAGGPPYEQYF.

A single count supports this clone. This chain connects TRBV5-6 to TRBJ2-6, with D possibly TRBD1 on 6 matching bases. The CDR3 totals 14 residues. Trimming shortened V by 7 bases and J by 2 bases, and 10 bases separated the two germline ends. The V gene's germline CDR1 is SGHDT and CDR2 YYEEEE. CDR3 protein: CASFDRTGANVLTF. The CDR3 DNA reads as TGTGCCAGCTTTGACAGGACTGGGGCCAACGTCCTGACTTTC.

This clone was detected only a few times. The rearrangement links TRBV5-4 to TRBJ2-7, with 8 bases that match TRBD2. Germline V gene lookup returns CDR1 SGHNT and CDR2 YYREEE (reference sequence). CDR3 length equals 12 residues. V lost 4 bases and J lost 4; bases outside the gene matches: 1. CDR3 residues: CASSPGGYEQYF. In DNA, the CDR3 is TGTGCCAGCAGCCCGGGGGGGTACGAGCAGTACTTC.

This clone was recorded once. The chain employs TRBV6-1 and TRBJ2-1, with 12 bases lining up with TRBD2. The CDR3 runs 15 residues. Trimming at V came to 3 bases and at J to 10 bases, leaving 7 bases not matched to a gene. Germline CDR1 is MNHNS and CDR2 is SASEGT. The CDR3: CASSDRLAGVDEQFF. CDR3 DNA sequence: TGTGCCAGCAGTGACCGACTAGCGGGAGTGGACGAGCAGTTCTTC.

This clone was recorded only once. The chain employs TRBV10-2 and TRBJ2-5, with TRBD2 matching over 7 bases. Trimming took 7 bases from V and 4 from J; bases not matched to a gene: 12. The CDR3 runs to 15 residues. Germline loops: CDR1 WSHSY, CDR2 SAAADI. The CDR3 region is CASNIAGGERETQYF. DNA for the CDR3: TGCGCCAGCAACATTGCTGGGGGGGAACGAGAGACCCAGTACTTC.

This clone was counted only a few times. V usage is TRBV29-1 and J usage is TRBJ1-5; 7 bases fit TRBD1. V was pared by 5 bases and J by 8 bases, with 15 bases of the junction left unmatched. The CDR3 spans 15 residues. Germline V CDR1 and CDR2: SQVTM, ANQGSEA. The CDR3 sequence: CSVSASMDRLEPQHF. CDR3 nucleotide sequence: TGCAGCGTTTCCGCATCGATGGACAGGCTGGAGCCCCAGCATTTT.

The CDR3 nucleotides are TGCGCCAGCAATACGGGGGGGCGGGAGACCCAGTACTTC. Protein sequence: CASNTGGRETQYF. The gene calls are TRBV10-2 and TRBJ2-5; 8 bases match TRBD2. The CDR3 loop spans 13 amino acids. Germline CDR1 WSHSY, CDR2 SAAADI. The V gene end was trimmed by 7 bases and the J gene end by 5 bases; junction bases not matched to a gene: 6.

J is TRBJ2-2 and V is TRBV9, with D hard to call. Germline V gene sequence: CDR1 SGDLS, CDR2 YYNGEE. This CDR3 has 13 residues. V was cut by 0 bases and J by 6 bases, with 6 bases left in between. As DNA, the CDR3 is TGTGCCAGCAGCGTAGGAACCTCCGGGGAGCTGTTTTTT. This encodes CASSVGTSGELFF.